The 14 T cell receptor beta chains presented below share a single source sample, sequenced in a study of STAT3 mutations in large granular lymphocyte leukemia. Whole-study findings and limits: In T-cell large granular lymphocyte leukemia, about half of patients showed multiple immunodominant subclonotypes.

For these TCRs, the target antigens are not known. Sequencing was performed with immunoSEQ multiplex PCR; in TCRdb, only in-frame clones are kept and a portion is missing. The table lists 15,000 to 20,000 clones, roughly 81% of them singletons. Sequences were obtained from peripheral blood mononuclear cells. Receptors were obtained from a man aged 50-59 years with T-cell large granular lymphocyte leukemia. Some clones in this sample may be carry-over from other donors' samples.

V is TRBV5-1 and J is TRBJ2-3; D is perhaps TRBD1 (6 bases). The CDR3 is 15 residues long. With 1 base removed from V and 0 bases from J, the gap between germline ends came to 9 bases. CDR1 and CDR2 (germline): SGHRS, YFSETQ. The CDR3 is CASSLRTDSTDTQYF. CDR3 nucleotides: TGCGCCAGCAGCTTGAGGACAGACAGCACAGATACGCAGTATTTT. The whole variable domain, filled in from reference TRBV5-1 and TRBJ2-3, reads KAGVTQTPRYLIKTRGQQVTLSCSPISGHRSVSWYQQTPGQGLQFLFEYFSETQRNKGNFPGRFSGRQFSNSRSEMNVSTLELGDSALYLCASSLRTDSTDTQYFGPGTRLTVL.

The chain uses TRBV7-3 and TRBJ2-2, with TRBD2 as a possible D gene (6 bases). V was clipped by 5 bases and J by 3 bases, with 13 bases between them. This CDR3 region has 15 residues. Looked up from germline, CDR1 is SGHTA and CDR2 is FQGTGA. CDR3 in amino acids: CASSPRTSHTGELFF. The CDR3 DNA follows: TGTGCCAGCAGCCCCCGAACTAGCCACACCGGGGAGCTGTTTTTT.

V is TRBV12-2 and J is TRBJ1-5; TRBD1, as called in the table, went unchecked against the DNA. TRBV12-2 represents a pseudogene. This CDR3 has 16 residues. The CDR3 protein is CASRLEYGDRGQPQHF. The CDR3 coding sequence is TGTGCAAGTCGCTTAGAATACGGGGACAGGGGTCAGCCCCAGCATTTT.

The chain employs TRBV7-2 and TRBJ1-2, with 10 bases aligning to TRBD1. Germline CDR1 and CDR2: SGHTA and FQGNSA. The V and J ends lost 5 bases and 8 bases, in that order; junction bases with no gene match: 8. The CDR3 has 14 residues. Here the CDR3 reads CASSGRDRGVGYTF. The CDR3 region has the DNA TGTGCCAGCAGCGGCCGGGACAGGGGAGTCGGCTACACCTTC.

The chain employs TRBV5-4 and TRBJ2-7; 8 bases match TRBD1. Germline V lookup: CDR1 SGHNT, CDR2 YYREEE (reference sequence). V shed 2 bases and J 2 bases; nucleotides not matched to a gene: 6. The CDR3 is 15 residues long. The CDR3 sequence is CASSFGRGRPYEQYF. CDR3 nucleotide sequence: TGTGCCAGCAGCTTTGGCAGGGGGCGCCCCTACGAGCAGTACTTC.

This chain links TRBV5-1 with TRBJ2-3; TRBD1 matches 7 bases. The CDR3 contains 15 residues. V was clipped by 3 bases and J by 2 bases; unmatched bases: 6. Germline V gene sequence: CDR1 SGHRS, CDR2 YFSETQ. Written as DNA, the CDR3 is TGCGCCAGCAGCTCTAGACAGGGTTACACAGATACGCAGTATTTT. Its protein is CASSSRQGYTDTQYF.

This clone has a single count. The chain is built from TRBV15 and TRBJ1-5; TRBD1 agrees at 9 bases. The CDR3 sequence is 15 residues long. V lost 0 bases, J lost 7 bases, and 4 bases stayed unmatched. The germline V gene has CDR1 LNHNV and CDR2 YYDKDF (reference sequence). In DNA form, the CDR3 reads TGTGCCACCAGCAGAGATACAGGGGGCAGGCAGCCCCAGCATTTT. Its protein is CATSRDTGGRQPQHF.

V and J are TRBV19 and TRBJ2-7; TRBD2 might be the D (6 bases). V shed 7 bases and J shed 5 bases, with 18 bases lying between them. Germline V gene data show CDR1 as LNHDA and CDR2 as SQIVND (reference sequence). There are 14 residues in the CDR3. The CDR3 protein is CASTPGGREDEQYF. The CDR3 region has the DNA TGTGCCAGTACCCCAGGCGGCAGGGAGGACGAGCAGTACTTC.

V usage is TRBV7-9 and J usage is TRBJ1-5; TRBD1 might be the D (6 bases). Trimming removed 2 bases from V and 8 bases from J, with 10 bases in between. Germline-derived CDR1 and CDR2 are SEHNR and FQNEAQ (reference sequence). CDR3 length: 13 residues. CDR3 residues: CASSLRGAEPQHF. CDR3 bases: TGTGCCAGCAGCTTAAGGGGGGCTGAGCCCCAGCATTTT.

V and J are TRBV7-9 and TRBJ2-3; D unclear. Trimming removed 1 base at V and 2 bases at J, with 10 bases between. CDR3 length: 15 residues. Looked up from germline, CDR1 is SEHNR and CDR2 is FQNEAQ (reference sequence). CDR3: CASSLGSGATDTQYF. DNA for the CDR3: TGTGCCAGCAGCTTAGGTTCGGGCGCCACAGATACGCAGTATTTT.

The rearrangement joins TRBV9 to TRBJ2-7; 7 bases match TRBD1. Trimming at V came to 1 base and at J to 2 bases, leaving 6 bases not matched to a gene. The CDR3 has 15 residues. CDR1 is SGDLS, CDR2 YYNGEE, per germline. CDR3: CASSVRGQPPYEQYF. The CDR3 DNA reads as TGTGCCAGCAGCGTAAGGGGACAGCCCCCCTACGAGCAGTACTTC. Together with reference TRBV9 and TRBJ2-7, the CDR3 gives the full variable domain: DSGVTQTPKHLITATGQRVTLRCSPRSGDLSVYWYQQSLDQGLQFLIQYYNGEERAKGNILERFSAQQFPDLHSELNLSSLELGDSALYFCASSVRGQPPYEQYFGPGTRLTVT.

The chain carries TRBV29-1 and TRBJ2-5, with 8 positions matching TRBD1. The CDR3 loop spans 15 amino acids. Germline-derived CDR1 and CDR2 are SQVTM and ANQGSEA. The V segment lost 4 bases and the J segment 2 bases; nucleotides outside the gene matches: 9. CDR3 sequence: CSVGLGQAFQETQYF. CDR3 bases: TGCAGCGTTGGCTTGGGACAGGCCTTTCAAGAGACCCAGTACTTC.

The chain joins TRBV6-1 to TRBJ2-7; 11 positions match TRBD2. V lost 6 bases and J lost 6; bases outside the gene matches: 10. The length of the CDR3 is 15 residues. Germline-derived CDR1 and CDR2 are MNHNS and SASEGT. CDR3 nucleotides: TGTGCCAGCAGCTTCCAACTAGCGGGAGTAGGCGAGCAGTACTTC. Translation: CASSFQLAGVGEQYF.

This chain joins TRBV28 and TRBJ2-7, with no clear D. The CDR3 has 13 residues. Germline CDR1 MDHEN, CDR2 SYDVKM. V shed 8 bases and J shed 2 bases, with 13 bases lying between them. CDR3 DNA: TGTGCCAGCGGACGGATTAACCCCTACGAGCAGTACTTC. Encoded protein: CASGRINPYEQYF.